Listed below are T cell receptor beta chains from one sample, sequenced in a study of CD8 T cells in ankylosing spondylitis. Each CDR3 protein gets one entry after TCRdb re-called the 5' RACE reads with MiXCR. The table shows 750,000 to 850,000 distinct CDR3 sequences, with about 12% occurring only once. Sequences were obtained from blood, either unsorted or a sorted T cell fraction (not recorded which). The origin of the receptors is a male donor with ankylosing spondylitis. Both conserved end residues are part of each CDR3. A D gene is named only where the DNA matches it firmly. Rows may omit the clone size; those that give it use once, few, many or a size class.

clone_size j_call v_call d_call cdr3_aa cdr3_nt
- TRBJ2-7 TRBV27 - CASSLRPVHSGLYEQYF TGTGCCAGCAGCCTCCGCCCTGTGCATTCAGGTCTCTACGAGCAGTACTTC
many TRBJ2-3 TRBV18 TRBD2 CASSPSGGTTDTQYF TGTGCCAGCTCACCCTCGGGGGGAACTACAGATACGCAGTATTTT
few TRBJ2-7 TRBV5-4 TRBD2 CASRSASGPYEQYF TGTGCCAGCAGGTCGGCTAGCGGACCCTACGAGCAGTACTTC
- TRBJ1-1 TRBV29-1 TRBD1 CSVEDRQGGTEAFF TGCAGCGTTGAAGACCGACAGGGAGGGACTGAAGCTTTCTTT
many TRBJ2-5 TRBV18 - CASSPLTGQYQETQYF TGTGCCAGCTCACCACTAACAGGGCAGTACCAAGAGACCCAGTACTTC
few TRBJ2-5 TRBV27 - CASSLLGFETQYF TGTGCCAGCAGTTTACTCGGTTTCGAGACCCAGTACTTC
- TRBJ1-4 TRBV20-1 - CSARGRKNEKLFF TGCAGTGCTAGAGGGCGGAAAAATGAAAAACTGTTTTTT
few TRBJ2-1 TRBV5-1 - CASSLVARFLNEQFF TGCGCCAGCAGCTTGGTGGCCCGGTTTCTCAATGAGCAGTTCTTC
- TRBJ2-7 TRBV20-1 TRBD2 CSARARGSGRAHEQYF TGCAGTGCTAGAGCGAGGGGTAGCGGGAGGGCCCACGAGCAGTACTTC
- TRBJ2-7 TRBV5-3 TRBD1 CARSLARGRGLYEQYF TGTGCCAGAAGCTTGGCAAGGGGGCGAGGGCTCTACGAGCAGTACTTC
- TRBJ1-1 TRBV7-3 - CASSAGFITEAFF TGTGCCAGCAGCGCGGGGTTCATCACTGAAGCTTTCTTT
few TRBJ2-7 TRBV6-5 - CASSSQNRGLISYEQYF TGTGCCAGCAGTTCCCAAAACCGGGGCCTTATTTCCTACGAGCAGTACTTC
- TRBJ2-7 TRBV7-2 TRBD2 CASSYLAGGAPIGEQYF TGTGCCAGCAGCTACCTAGCGGGAGGCGCCCCGATCGGCGAGCAGTACTTC
- TRBJ2-7 TRBV7-2 - CASTPGGSLAHEQYF TGTGCCAGCACCCCGGGGGGCTCCCTCGCCCACGAGCAGTACTTC
- TRBJ2-3 TRBV25-1 - CASSEYPLDTQYF TGTGCCAGCAGTGAATACCCCCTGGATACGCAGTATTTT
few TRBJ2-3 TRBV6-2/TRBV6-3 TRBD2 CASSYSRTSGIRSTDTQYF TGTGCCAGCAGTTACTCGAGGACTAGCGGGATACGAAGCACAGATACGCAGTATTTT
few TRBJ2-1 TRBV7-9 - CASRYTGPGEQFF TGTGCCAGCAGGTATACAGGCCCGGGCGAGCAGTTCTTC
many TRBJ1-2 TRBV7-2 TRBD1 CASSLPGTGYGYTF TGTGCCAGCAGCCTGCCGGGGACAGGGTATGGCTACACCTTC